This T cell receptor beta chain was recorded in a study of control samples from healthy donors and cancer patients. TCRdb's copy holds only in-frame clones and misses some; the assay was immunoSEQ multiplex PCR. The sample holds 150,000 to 160,000 clones, 90% to 95% seen once. Germline CDR1 and CDR2: SGHRS and YFSETQ. This CDR3 spans 16 amino acids. Trimming left V 4 bases short and J 4 bases short, with 17 bases between. The receptor's source is a man aged 35 to 55 in good health. Sequenced input: blood. The chain is built from TRBV5-1 and TRBJ2-2; D perhaps matches TRBD1 (5 bases). CDR3 in amino acids: CASSQQAAKLTGELFF. CDR3 coding DNA: TGCGCCAGCAGCCAACAGGCAGCTAAACTCACCGGGGAGCTGTTTTTT.